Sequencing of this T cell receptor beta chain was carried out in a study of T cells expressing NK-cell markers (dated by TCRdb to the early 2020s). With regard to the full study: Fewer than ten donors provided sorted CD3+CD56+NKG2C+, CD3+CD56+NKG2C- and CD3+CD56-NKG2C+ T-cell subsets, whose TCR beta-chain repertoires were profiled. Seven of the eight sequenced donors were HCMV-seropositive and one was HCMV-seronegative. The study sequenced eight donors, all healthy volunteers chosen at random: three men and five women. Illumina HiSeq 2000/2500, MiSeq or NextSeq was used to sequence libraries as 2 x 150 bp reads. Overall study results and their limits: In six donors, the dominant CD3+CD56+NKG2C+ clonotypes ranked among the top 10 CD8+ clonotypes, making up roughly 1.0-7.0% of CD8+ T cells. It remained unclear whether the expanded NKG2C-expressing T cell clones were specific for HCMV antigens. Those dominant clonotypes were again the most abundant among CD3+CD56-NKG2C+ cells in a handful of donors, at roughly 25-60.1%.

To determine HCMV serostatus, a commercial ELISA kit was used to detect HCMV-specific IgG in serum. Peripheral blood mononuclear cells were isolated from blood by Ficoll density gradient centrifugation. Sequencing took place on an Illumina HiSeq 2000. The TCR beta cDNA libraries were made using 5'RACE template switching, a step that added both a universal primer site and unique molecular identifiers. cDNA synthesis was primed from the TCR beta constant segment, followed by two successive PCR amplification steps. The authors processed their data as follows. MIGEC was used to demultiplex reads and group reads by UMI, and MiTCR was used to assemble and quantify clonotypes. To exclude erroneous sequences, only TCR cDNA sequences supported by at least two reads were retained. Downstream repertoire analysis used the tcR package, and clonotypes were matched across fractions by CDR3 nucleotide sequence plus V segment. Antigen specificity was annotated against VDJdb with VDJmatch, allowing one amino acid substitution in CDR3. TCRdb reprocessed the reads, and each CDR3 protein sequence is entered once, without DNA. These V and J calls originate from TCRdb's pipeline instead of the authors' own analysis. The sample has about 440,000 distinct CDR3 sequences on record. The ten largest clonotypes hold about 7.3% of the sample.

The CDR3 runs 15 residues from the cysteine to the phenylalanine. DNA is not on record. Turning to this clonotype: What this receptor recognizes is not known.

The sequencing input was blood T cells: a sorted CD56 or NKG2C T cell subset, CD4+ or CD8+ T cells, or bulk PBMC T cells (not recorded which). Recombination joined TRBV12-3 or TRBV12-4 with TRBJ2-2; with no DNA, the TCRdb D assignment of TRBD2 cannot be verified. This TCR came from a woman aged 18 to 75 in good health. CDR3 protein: CASSARTPNTGELFF.